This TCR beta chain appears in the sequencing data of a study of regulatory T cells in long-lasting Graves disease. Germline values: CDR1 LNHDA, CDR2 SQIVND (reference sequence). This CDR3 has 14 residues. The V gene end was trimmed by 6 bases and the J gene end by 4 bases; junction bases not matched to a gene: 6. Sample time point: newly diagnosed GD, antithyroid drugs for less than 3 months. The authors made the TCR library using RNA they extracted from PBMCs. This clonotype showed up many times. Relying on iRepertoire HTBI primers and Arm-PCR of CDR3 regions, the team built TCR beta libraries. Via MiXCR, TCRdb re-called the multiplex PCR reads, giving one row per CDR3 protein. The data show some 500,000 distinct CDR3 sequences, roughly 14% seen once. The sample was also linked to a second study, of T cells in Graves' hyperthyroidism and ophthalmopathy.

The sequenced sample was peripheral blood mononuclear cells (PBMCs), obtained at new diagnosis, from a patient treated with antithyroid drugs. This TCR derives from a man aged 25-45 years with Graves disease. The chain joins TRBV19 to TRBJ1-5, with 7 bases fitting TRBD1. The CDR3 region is CASRRDSGNQPQHF. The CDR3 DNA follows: TGTGCCAGTAGACGGGACAGCGGGAATCAGCCCCAGCATTTT.